One sample yielded the 29 T cell receptor beta chains listed below, sequenced in a study of CD8+ T cells in alopecia areata. Reverse transcription of extracted RNA yielded cDNA, which provided the sequencing template. The table came from immunoSEQ multiplex PCR; TCRdb's copy has only in-frame clones and leaves some out. The sample records 190,000 or so clones, about 60% being singletons. Treatment in this sample: oral pan-JAK inhibitor, 5-10 mg twice daily. The sample in question was CD8+ T cells sorted from blood, obtained at week 24, from a patient treated with tofacitinib. These TCRs come from a human donor with alopecia areata.

The V call is TRBV13, the J call TRBJ1-2; TRBD1 matches 10 bases. The V and J ends lost 3 bases and 4 bases, in that order; junction bases with no gene match: 11. Germline V gene lookup returns CDR1 PRHDT and CDR2 FYEKMQ (reference sequence). CDR3 length: 17 amino acids. CDR3 DNA: TGTGCCAGCAGCTTGGGGACAGGGGCGCCAGCTACCTATGGCTACACCTTC. It is translated as CASSLGTGAPATYGYTF.

The gene calls are TRBV29-1 and TRBJ1-2; TRBD1 might be the D (6 bases). Per the germline V gene, CDR1 is SQVTM and CDR2 is ANQGSEA. The ends were cut back, 4 bases at V and 0 bases at J, with 12 bases in the middle. The CDR3 has 14 residues. The CDR3 nucleotides are TGCAGCGTTGTAGGGACACCCCCTAACTATGGCTACACCTTC. It codes for CSVVGTPPNYGYTF.

This chain links TRBV4-1 with TRBJ2-1, with D uncertain. CDR3 length: 11 amino acids. V was trimmed by 0 bases and J by 10 bases, leaving 4 bases between them. Germline-derived CDR1 and CDR2 are MGHRA and YSYEKL. The CDR3 loop reads CASSQEGEQFF. In DNA form, the CDR3 reads TGCGCCAGCAGCCAAGAAGGCGAGCAGTTCTTC.

The V gene is TRBV29-1, the J gene TRBJ2-7; TRBD1 aligns across 8 bases. Germline V lookup: CDR1 SQVTM, CDR2 ANQGSEA. The CDR3 has 14 amino acids. J lost 6 bases, V lost 4 bases, and 11 bases had no gene match. CDR3 nucleotide sequence: TGCAGCGTTGTCCAGGGGGCGCAACCCCTCGAGCAGTACTTC. Translated: CSVVQGAQPLEQYF.

V and J are TRBV23-1 and TRBJ2-1, with D tentatively TRBD1 (5 bases). TRBV23-1 is recorded as an ORF, its role being uncertain. This CDR3 region has 14 residues. Trimming pared 2 bases from V and 4 bases from J, leaving 9 bases between. In DNA form, the CDR3 reads TGCGCCAGCAGTCAAGAGGACACGTACAATGAGCAGTTCTTC. This encodes CASSQEDTYNEQFF.

This clone has just a few counts. The chain combines TRBV29-1 with TRBJ2-2; D is possibly TRBD1 (6 bases). There are 13 residues in the CDR3. Germline V gene sequence: CDR1 SQVTM, CDR2 ANQGSEA. V dropped 7 bases and J dropped 3 bases, with 12 bases sitting between them. CDR3 in DNA: TGCAGCGCCGTGGGACATTACACCGGGGAGCTGTTTTTT. Translating gives CSAVGHYTGELFF.

The chain recombines TRBV10-3 with TRBJ1-6; possibly TRBD1 for D (5 bases). The CDR3 contains 17 residues. Deletions cut 3 bases from V and 7 bases from J, with 19 bases between. The V gene's germline CDR1 is ENHRY and CDR2 SYGVKD. The CDR3: CAISDLGGGNRNSPLHF. CDR3 coding DNA: TGTGCCATCAGTGATCTAGGTGGGGGGAATAGGAATTCACCCCTCCACTTT.

This clone was picked up a small number of times. This chain joins TRBV5-1 and TRBJ2-1, with D possibly matching TRBD2 (7 bases). This CDR3 contains 13 residues. CDR1 and CDR2 (germline): SGHRS, YFSETQ. V was clipped by 6 bases and J by 7 bases, with 14 bases between them. The CDR3 nucleotides are TGCGCCAGCAATCGGGGGGCATCTAATGAGCAGTTCTTC. Translation: CASNRGASNEQFF.

The chain is built from TRBV5-1 and TRBJ1-1; D may be TRBD1 (6 bases). Trimming pared 1 base from V and 9 bases from J, leaving 16 bases between. Per the germline V gene, CDR1 is SGHRS and CDR2 is YFSETQ. The CDR3 is made up of 14 amino acids. The CDR3 spells CASSLSWDTQQAFF. Written as DNA, the CDR3 is TGCGCCAGCAGCTTGAGCTGGGACACTCAACAAGCTTTCTTT.

The rearrangement uses TRBV5-4 and TRBJ2-5; D gene uncertain. This CDR3 region has 11 residues. The ends were cut back, 0 bases at V and 7 bases at J, with 4 bases in the middle. Germline lookup yields CDR1 SGHNT and CDR2 YYREEE (reference sequence). The CDR3 sequence: CASSLVGTQYF. Here the CDR3 DNA reads TGTGCCAGCAGCTTGGTGGGGACCCAGTACTTC. Combining the CDR3 with reference TRBV5-4 and TRBJ2-5 gives the whole variable domain ETGVTQSPTHLIKTRGQQVTLRCSSQSGHNTVSWYQQALGQGPQFIFQYYREEENGRGNFPPRFSGLQFPNYSSELNVNALELDDSALYLCASSLVGTQYFGPGTRLLVL.

This chain connects TRBV15 to TRBJ1-5; D gene unclear. The germline V and J ends were trimmed by 0 bases and 5 bases, with 8 bases remaining between them. The CDR3 has 14 residues. The germline V gene has CDR1 LNHNV and CDR2 YYDKDF (reference sequence). CDR3 in amino acids: CATSRDGGDQPQHF. The CDR3 DNA follows: TGTGCCACCAGCAGAGATGGCGGGGATCAGCCCCAGCATTTT.

V gene TRBV5-6 combines with J gene TRBJ1-1, with D perhaps TRBD1 (5 bases). This CDR3 region has 13 residues. Germline V gene data show CDR1 as SGHDT and CDR2 as YYEEEE. The ends were cut back, 0 bases at V and 8 bases at J, with 11 bases in the middle. The CDR3 coding sequence is TGTGCCAGCAGCTTGGGGGGACTCAAGGAAGCTTTCTTT. Its protein product is CASSLGGLKEAFF.

The genes are TRBV10-2 and TRBJ1-6; 8 nucleotides agree with TRBD1. The V segment lost 8 bases and the J segment 8 bases; nucleotides outside the gene matches: 8. There are 14 residues in the CDR3. The germline V gene encodes CDR1 WSHSY and CDR2 SAAADI. For the CDR3, the DNA is TGCGCCAGCGGAAGGACAGGGAGTGATTCACCCCTCCACTTT. Translation: CASGRTGSDSPLHF.

This clone came up a few times. V and J are TRBV13 and TRBJ2-5; 8 bases agree with TRBD2. Germline V gene data show CDR1 as PRHDT and CDR2 as FYEKMQ (reference sequence). CDR3 length: 12 residues. J gave up 10 bases and V 1 base, and 2 bases lay outside the gene matches. The CDR3 DNA follows: TGTGCCAGCAGCTTAGCGGGGGGGCTCCAGTACTTC. This codes for CASSLAGGLQYF.

The CDR3 DNA reads as TGTGCCTGGAACCGGCCTAGGGACTACACCGGGGAGCTGTTTTTT. Its translation: CAWNRPRDYTGELFF. J is TRBJ2-2 and V is TRBV30, with D maybe TRBD2 (6 bases). Trimming cost V 4 bases and J 3 bases, with 15 bases left between them. In germline, CDR1 is GTSNPN, CDR2 SVGIG (reference sequence). The CDR3 extends over 15 amino acids.

The gene calls are TRBV27 and TRBJ2-3; D is perhaps TRBD2 (6 bases). Germline CDR1 MNHEY, CDR2 SMNVEV (reference sequence). V was trimmed by 6 bases and J by 0 bases, leaving 13 bases between them. This CDR3 is 15 amino acids long. The CDR3 loop is CASSLGAGSTDTQYF. The CDR3 DNA reads TGTGCCAGCAGCCTAGGGGCGGGGAGCACAGATACGCAGTATTTT.

This clone was counted a few times. The chain joins TRBV5-4 to TRBJ1-2; D remains unclear. Deletions cut 1 base from V and 2 bases from J, with 9 bases between. The V gene's germline CDR1 is SGHNT and CDR2 YYREEE (reference sequence). CDR3 length: 14 amino acids. The CDR3 region has the DNA TGTGCCAGCAGCTTGCGGGGAGTAAACTATGGCTACACCTTC. Translating it yields CASSLRGVNYGYTF.

The rearrangement links TRBV4-1 to TRBJ1-1, with D unresolved. Germline CDR1 reads MGHRA; CDR2 reads YSYEKL. This CDR3 is built from 13 residues. The V gene lost 1 base and the J gene lost 1 base, with 4 bases spanning the gap. The CDR3 coding sequence is TGCGCCAGCAGCCAAGTGGGGAACACTGAAGCTTTCTTT. Translated: CASSQVGNTEAFF.

This clone appeared a few times. The CDR3 region is CASSPVRDQPQHF. The CDR3 bases are TGTGCCAGCAGTCCTGTAAGGGATCAGCCCCAGCATTTT. This sequence joins TRBV27 and TRBJ1-5; D call uncertain. Germline V gene data show CDR1 as MNHEY and CDR2 as SMNVEV (reference sequence). Trimming removed 5 bases from V and 5 bases from J, with 10 bases in between. This CDR3 region has 13 residues.

The rearrangement links TRBV27 to TRBJ1-5; no firm D call. V lost 0 bases and J lost 5, with 5 bases in between. The CDR3 is made up of 13 amino acids. Germline values: CDR1 MNHEY, CDR2 SMNVEV (reference sequence). CDR3 nucleotide sequence: TGTGCCAGCAGTTTATCCGCCTATCAGCCCCAGCATTTT. The encoded protein is CASSLSAYQPQHF.

The gene calls are TRBV6-5 and TRBJ2-1; the D is unclear. This CDR3 contains 12 residues. CDR1 and CDR2 from the germline V gene are MNHEY and SVGAGI. V lost 5 bases, J lost 8 bases, and 10 bases lay in between. The DNA of the CDR3 is TGTGCCAGCAGTATGGACCGATATGAGCAGTTCTTC. This codes for CASSMDRYEQFF.

The J gene is TRBJ1-5, the V gene TRBV5-6, with a possible D match to TRBD1 (5 bases). Germline V gene data show CDR1 as SGHDT and CDR2 as YYEEEE. CDR3 length: 14 amino acids. Trimming cost V 6 bases and J 6 bases, with 16 bases left between them. CDR3 in amino acids: CASTTGAGIQPQHF. The CDR3 bases are TGTGCCAGCACCACTGGGGCAGGGATTCAGCCCCAGCATTTT.

CDR3 sequence reads: CASSQFAGVDYNEQFF. The CDR3 bases are TGCGCCAGCAGTCAATTCGCGGGGGTTGACTACAATGAGCAGTTCTTC. The rearrangement joins TRBV23-1 to TRBJ2-1; 7 nucleotides line up with TRBD2. TRBV23-1 is an open reading frame, and its role is uncertain. The CDR3 has 16 residues. Trimming at V came to 1 base and at J to 3 bases, leaving 6 bases not matched to a gene.

The chain has TRBV18 and TRBJ2-1, with D possibly matching TRBD1 (6 bases). The CDR3 covers 13 residues. The germline V gene encodes CDR1 KGHSH and CDR2 LQKENI. The V end was cut by 6 bases, the J end by 4 bases, with 10 bases between. The CDR3 bases are TGTGCCAGCTCCCAGACAGGATACAATGAGCAGTTCTTC. Residues: CASSQTGYNEQFF.

This sequence joins TRBV9 and TRBJ2-7, with D possibly being TRBD1 (6 bases). The germline V gene encodes CDR1 SGDLS and CDR2 YYNGEE. Trimming removed 3 bases at V and 6 bases at J, with 10 bases between. The CDR3 extends over 12 amino acids. DNA for the CDR3: TGTGCCAGCAGCGGTACAGGGAGCGAGCAGTACTTC. It encodes CASSGTGSEQYF.

The V gene is TRBV2, the J gene TRBJ1-2; D is ambiguous. This CDR3 is built from 11 residues. Trimming took 8 bases from V and 8 from J, leaving 12 bases between them. From germline, CDR1 is SNHLY and CDR2 FYNNEI. The DNA of the CDR3 is TGTGCCAGCGTTTCTCTCTCCGGCTACACCTTC. Translating it yields CASVSLSGYTF.

Comment on this clone: This sample includes further DNA sequences coding for the same CDR3. This chain connects TRBV5-6 to TRBJ1-3; no firm D call. Per germline, CDR1 SGHDT and CDR2 YYEEEE. This CDR3 spans 14 amino acids. V lost 5 bases and J lost 0, with 9 bases in between. CDR3 sequence (DNA): TGTGCCAGCAGTTTAGGAAGCTCTGGAAACACCATATATTTT. Protein sequence: CASSLGSSGNTIYF.

The chain employs TRBV6-1 and TRBJ1-5; no reliable D call. CDR3 length: 13 residues. Between the trimmed V and J ends, which lost 2 bases and 6 bases, there was a span of 8 bases. Looked up from germline, CDR1 is MNHNS and CDR2 is SASEGT. The CDR3 loop is CASSEFDLQPQHF. In DNA, the CDR3 is TGTGCCAGCAGTGAATTTGATCTTCAGCCCCAGCATTTT.

The V call is TRBV6-5, the J call TRBJ1-1; D gene uncertain. This CDR3 is 11 amino acids long. Germline CDR1 reads MNHEY; CDR2 reads SVGAGI. V lost 4 bases to trimming and J lost 8 bases, with 8 bases between them. CDR3 DNA: TGTGCCAGCAGTTTGGGTCAGGAAGCTTTCTTT. Encoded protein: CASSLGQEAFF.